This entry concerns a single TCR beta chain. PCR amplification relied on 60 Vbeta primers (plus 13 Jbeta primers). Data came from immunoSEQ multiplex PCR; TCRdb stores just in-frame clones and leaves some out. The sample yields around 200,000 clones, roughly 85% seen once. The record originates from a study of cytomegalovirus exposure and HLA in healthy donors. Per the germline V gene, CDR1 is MDHEN and CDR2 is SYDVKM. The V gene lost 3 bases and the J gene lost 0 bases, with 8 bases spanning the gap. The CDR3 is 14 amino acids. The rearrangement links TRBV28 to TRBJ1-1; D ambiguous. This TCR came from a woman aged 45-65 years in good health and CMV-seronegative. Sequences were obtained from PBMCs. The chain's CDR3 is CASSFGEMNTEAFF. CDR3 nucleotide sequence: TGTGCCAGCAGTTTCGGGGAGATGAACACTGAAGCTTTCTTT.